This passage covers 11 T cell receptor beta chains from one sample sequenced in a study of blood T cell repertoires in COVID-19. The table came from immunoSEQ multiplex PCR; TCRdb's copy has only in-frame clones and leaves some out. The table includes about 310,000 clones, around 87% detected once. Sequencing was done on a sample of peripheral blood. All receptors come from a woman aged 45-65 years who had recovered from COVID-19.

The chain uses TRBV9 and TRBJ2-1; the match to TRBD2 covers 8 bases. The V gene's germline CDR1 is SGDLS and CDR2 YYNGEE. The V segment lost 4 bases and the J segment 8 bases; nucleotides outside the gene matches: 17. The CDR3 runs to 17 residues. In DNA form, the CDR3 reads TGTGCCAGCAGCACCCGACCCGTCGCGGGAGGTCTCGATGAGCAGTTCTTC. The encoded protein is CASSTRPVAGGLDEQFF.

This chain joins TRBV27 and TRBJ2-1; 11 bases fit TRBD2. J was trimmed by 1 base and V by 0 bases; bases with no gene match: 2. The V gene's germline CDR1 is MNHEY and CDR2 SMNVEV (reference sequence). The CDR3 totals 17 residues. The CDR3, as DNA: TGTGCCAGCAGTTTATCGTTAGCGGGAGGGTCCTACAATGAGCAGTTCTTC. It specifies CASSLSLAGGSYNEQFF.

This rearrangement joins TRBV11-2 to TRBJ1-3; D gene unclear. The CDR3 has 14 amino acids. Germline-derived CDR1 and CDR2 are SGHAT and FQNNGV. V lost 2 bases and J lost 0, with 5 bases in between. CDR3 nucleotides: TGTGCCAGCAGCTTAAGCGTCTCTGGAAACACCATATATTTT. Protein sequence: CASSLSVSGNTIYF.

The chain carries TRBV6-1 and TRBJ2-7; D is possibly TRBD1 (5 bases). Germline V gives CDR1 MNHNS, CDR2 SASEGT. Deletions cut 1 base from V and 7 bases from J, with 11 bases between. This CDR3 region has 13 residues. Written as DNA, the CDR3 is TGTGCCAGCAGTGAAGGGGCGACAGCAGAGCAGTACTTC. The encoded protein is CASSEGATAEQYF.

This chain uses TRBV30 with TRBJ2-3; D remains unclear. V lost 0 bases to trimming and J lost 4 bases, with 8 bases between them. Germline values: CDR1 GTSNPN, CDR2 SVGIG (reference sequence). This CDR3 comprises 13 residues. DNA of the CDR3: TGTGCCTGGAGTGTAGGAGTATCAGATACGCAGTATTTT. Amino acids: CAWSVGVSDTQYF.

The rearrangement joins TRBV30 to TRBJ1-1; no definite D call. The CDR3 loop spans 12 amino acids. The V and J ends lost 2 bases and 6 bases respectively, with 10 bases between them. Germline V gene lookup returns CDR1 GTSNPN and CDR2 SVGIG (reference sequence). CDR3 nucleotide sequence: TGTGCCTGGAGTTCCTTGAGCCCTGAAGCTTTCTTT. Its protein is CAWSSLSPEAFF.

The V gene is TRBV5-1, the J gene TRBJ1-1; no firm D call. The length of the CDR3 is 14 residues. Germline CDR1 SGHRS, CDR2 YFSETQ. Trimming cost V 0 bases and J 6 bases, with 12 bases left between them. The CDR3 region is CASSLESLPAEAFF. DNA of the CDR3: TGCGCCAGCAGCTTGGAGAGTCTTCCCGCTGAAGCTTTCTTT.

The genes are TRBV2 and TRBJ2-2, with TRBD1 matching 8 bases. The trim removed 5 bases at V and 1 base at J, leaving 3 bases unmatched. The CDR3 spans 15 residues. Germline CDR1 is SNHLY and CDR2 is FYNNEI. The chain's CDR3 is CASSRQGMNTGELFF. CDR3 DNA: TGTGCCAGCAGTCGACAGGGGATGAACACCGGGGAGCTGTTTTTT.

This clone showed up just a few times. The gene calls are TRBV6-5 and TRBJ2-7; D may be TRBD2 (5 bases). Germline CDR1 reads MNHEY; CDR2 reads SVGAGI. The length of the CDR3 is 11 residues. V lost 10 bases to trimming and J lost 6 bases, with 13 bases between them. DNA of the CDR3: TGTGCCACCTTAAGGGCGGGCGAGCAGTACTTC. This codes for CATLRAGEQYF.

This chain links TRBV7-9 with TRBJ1-2; the D is unclear. The CDR3 runs 13 residues. The germline CDR1 and CDR2 sequences are SEHNR and FQNEAQ (reference sequence). The germline V and J ends were trimmed by 3 bases and 6 bases, with 11 bases remaining between them. The CDR3 spells CASSFYAADGYTF. CDR3 DNA sequence: TGTGCCAGCAGCTTCTACGCGGCGGATGGCTACACCTTC.

The V call is TRBV10-1, the J call TRBJ2-5; D unclear. Germline V lookup: CDR1 WNHNN, CDR2 SYGVQD (reference sequence). This CDR3 region has 14 residues. Trimming cost V 10 bases and J 5 bases, with 20 bases left between them. The chain's CDR3 is CATNHRSGEETQYF. The CDR3 DNA reads TGCGCCACAAATCATCGGTCCGGTGAGGAGACCCAGTACTTC.